Sequencing of this T cell receptor (beta chain) was carried out in a study of blood T cell repertoires in COVID-19. Turning to the study itself: Italy, Spain and the United States were the sources of the convalescent and acute COVID-19 samples. The analysed material was cDNA or gDNA that came from T cells, B-cell-depleted T cells, or PBMCs.

In the study's own analysis: Nucleated cell number was recorded as an estimate derived from reference gene primer amplification. The assay was immunoSEQ multiplex PCR, and TCRdb's table has in-frame clones only and misses some. Clonal size and the V and J genes are those of that table, whereas D and trimming came from the DNA. Of some 270,000 clones in the sample, 75% to 90% were seen once. The junction had 7 bases not matched to a gene; V was cut back by 5 bases and J by 6 bases. The CDR3 runs to 14 residues. From germline, CDR1 is LNHDA and CDR2 SQIVND (reference sequence). The genes are TRBV19 and TRBJ2-3; 8 nucleotides agree with TRBD2. Sequences were obtained from peripheral blood. This TCR was recovered from a woman in her 70s with acute or convalescent COVID-19. The CDR3 loop reads CASSREGVRDTQYF. The CDR3 region has the DNA TGTGCCAGTAGTCGGGAGGGCGTCCGGGATACGCAGTATTTT.